This is a list of T cell receptor beta chains from one sample in a study of T-cell reconstitution after alpha-beta-depleted transplantation in children. TCRdb itself ran the PCR reads through MiXCR, one entry per CDR3 protein. Among about 980,000 distinct CDR3 sequences listed, less than 30% were seen once. This material consisted of PBMCs, mostly from graft donor cells, taken 360 days after TCRalphabeta/CD19-depleted stem cell transplant. All receptors derive from a boy under two years old who had a stem cell transplant for SCID, so the T cells may come from the graft donor. Both conserved end residues are part of each CDR3. The order of the fields is clone size, V gene, D gene, J gene, CDR3 DNA, CDR3 protein. The D gene is left open where the match is weak. Rows give clone size only sometimes, using once, few, many, or a class for an expanded clone.

few	TRBV19	TRBD1	TRBJ2-3	TGTGCCAGTAGTGCCCCGGGACAGTCGAATCTCGCGCAGTATTTT	CASSAPGQSNLAQYF
-	TRBV29-1	-	TRBJ2-5	TGCAGCGTTGAAGTAGGGGGGACCCAGTACTTC	CSVEVGGTQYF
-	TRBV6-5	-	TRBJ1-3	TGTGCCAGCAGTTACTGGGGGCAGGGAAACACCATATATTTT	CASSYWGQGNTIYF
-	TRBV7-3	TRBD2	TRBJ2-7	TGTGCCAGCAGCTTAAGTGGCGGGGGTGGGTACGAGCAGTACTTC	CASSLSGGGGYEQYF
-	TRBV25-1	-	TRBJ2-2	TGTGCCAGCAGTGGCCGACAGGGAGGGTACACCGGGGAGCTGTTTTTT	CASSGRQGGYTGELFF
few	TRBV27	-	TRBJ2-7	TGTGCCAGCAGCGCCGGAGGGGGGAACTACGAGCAGTACTTC	CASSAGGGNYEQYF
-	TRBV10-3	TRBD1	TRBJ1-5	TGTGCCATCAGGGGGACAGGCGGGAATCAGCCCCAGCATTTT	CAIRGTGGNQPQHF
few	TRBV5-5	-	TRBJ1-1	TGTGCCAGCAGTTTCTTCGGGGCACTAGGGAACACTGAAGCTTTCTTT	CASSFFGALGNTEAFF
-	TRBV28	TRBD1	TRBJ2-4	TGTGCCATACGAGAACAGGGGACCAAAAACATTCAGTACTTC	CAIREQGTKNIQYF
-	TRBV5-1	TRBD1	TRBJ2-1	TGCGCCAGCAGCCAAGGGGGCCCCCGGGGTGTACAGAGTGAGCAGTTCTTC	CASSQGGPRGVQSEQFF
-	TRBV5-1	-	TRBJ1-1	TGCGCCAGCAGCTTGTACGGGCTAGTGAACACTGAAGCTTTCTTT	CASSLYGLVNTEAFF
many	TRBV12-3/TRBV12-4	TRBD1	TRBJ2-5	TGTGCCAGCACCACGACAGGGGGAGAGAAAGAGACCCAGTACTTC	CASTTTGGEKETQYF
-	TRBV20-1	-	TRBJ1-1	TGCAGTGCTAGAGGGCAAGCGTTGAACACTGAAGCTTTCTTT	CSARGQALNTEAFF
-	TRBV5-3	TRBD1	TRBJ2-2	TGTGCCAGAAGCTTGGATCGGCAGGGACAGTCGAACACCGGGGAGCTGTTTTTT	CARSLDRQGQSNTGELFF
few	TRBV12-3/TRBV12-4	-	TRBJ2-7	TGTGCCAGCAGTTTAAGTCACAGCTTCTCCGAGCAGTACTTC	CASSLSHSFSEQYF
-	TRBV6-2/TRBV6-3	-	TRBJ2-5	TGTGCCAGCAGGACCCAGAGGCGGGAGACCCAGTACTTC	CASRTQRRETQYF
many	TRBV12-3/TRBV12-4	-	TRBJ2-7	TGTGCCAGCAGTTCAGGGGTAGGGGAGCAGTACTTC	CASSSGVGEQYF
few	TRBV4-3	-	TRBJ2-2	TGCGCCAGCAGCCAAGATCGCTTGCCGAACACCGGGGAGCTGTTTTTT	CASSQDRLPNTGELFF
few	TRBV11-1	TRBD1	TRBJ2-7	TGTGCCAGCAGCGCCCGTTGGGACAGCCTCTCCTACGAGCAGTACTTC	CASSARWDSLSYEQYF
-	TRBV7-7	TRBD1	TRBJ1-1	TGTGCCAGCAGCTTCCGGGACAGGGGGGCGGACACTGAAGCTTTCTTT	CASSFRDRGADTEAFF
-	TRBV24-1	TRBD1	TRBJ1-1	TGTGCCACCACCGGGACAGGGGGCAGCAGCACTGAAGCTTTCTTT	CATTGTGGSSTEAFF
few	TRBV5-1	-	TRBJ2-5	TGCGCCAGCAGCTACCCCGTCGACCGGGGAGGGGGGGAGACCCAGTACTTC	CASSYPVDRGGGETQYF
few	TRBV12-3/TRBV12-4	-	TRBJ2-5	TGTGCCAGCAGTGCCCCCGGACCCGGGCAAGAGACCCAGTACTTC	CASSAPGPGQETQYF
few	TRBV29-1	-	TRBJ1-2	TGCAGCGTTGAAGATTTCGGGAGAAACTATGGCTACACCTTC	CSVEDFGRNYGYTF
-	TRBV5-1	-	TRBJ2-3	TGCGCCAGCAGCCTCTCGGGTTCTGCAGGGGCGCCCACAGATACGCAGTATTTT	CASSLSGSAGAPTDTQYF
few	TRBV9	TRBD1	TRBJ2-5	TGTGCCAGCAGCGGACAGGGTGTGAAAGAGACCCAGTACTTC	CASSGQGVKETQYF
many	TRBV5-6	TRBD2	TRBJ2-2	TGTGCCAGCATGCCGGGACTAGCGTTCGGGGAGCTGTTTTTT	CASMPGLAFGELFF
-	TRBV11-2	-	TRBJ2-3	TGTGCCAGCAGCCTGGACCTACGCCTGGGTTTT	CASSLDLRLGF
-	TRBV3-1	-	TRBJ1-1	TGTGCCAGCAGCCACTCGCGCAGAGGCACTGAAGCTTTCTTT	CASSHSRRGTEAFF
-	TRBV29-1	TRBD1	TRBJ2-1	TGCAGCGCCGCCGGGACAGGGGGCACCCACTCCTACAATGAGCAGTTCTTC	CSAAGTGGTHSYNEQFF
-	TRBV20-1	TRBD2	TRBJ2-5	TGCAGTGCTATTAGCGGGGTAGCGGAGACCCAGTACTTC	CSAISGVAETQYF
-	TRBV28	-	TRBJ2-1	TGTGCCAGCAGCTACATTAACAATGAGCAGTTCTTC	CASSYINNEQFF
-	TRBV5-8	TRBD2	TRBJ2-1	TGTGCCAGCAGGTTGCGGGGGGCCTACAATGAGCAGTTCTTC	CASRLRGAYNEQFF
few	TRBV10-3	-	TRBJ2-3	TGTGCCATCAGACGGGGGCCCTCAAGGACAGATACGCAGTATTTT	CAIRRGPSRTDTQYF
-	TRBV24-1	-	TRBJ1-1	TGTGCCACCAGTGATCACCCGGACAGCCACACTGAAGCTTTCTTT	CATSDHPDSHTEAFF
few	TRBV12-3/TRBV12-4	-	TRBJ1-4	TGTGCCAGCAGCCGGGACCGAGCTAATGAAAAACTGTTTTTT	CASSRDRANEKLFF
few	TRBV7-9	-	TRBJ2-2	TGTGCCAGCAGCTCCGAAACAGGGACCCTTCCTGCCGGGGAGCTGTTTTTT	CASSSETGTLPAGELFF
-	TRBV15	-	TRBJ1-3	TGTGCCACCAGCAGGAATCTCGCGAGGGGAAACACCATATATTTT	CATSRNLARGNTIYF
-	TRBV29-1	-	TRBJ2-5	TGCAGCGTCCAGTCCTCGGGGAACTGGGGGGAGACCCAGTACTTC	CSVQSSGNWGETQYF
few	TRBV4-1	-	TRBJ1-2	TGCGCCAGCAGCCAGGTTCTGGACAGACACTATGGCTACACCTTC	CASSQVLDRHYGYTF
-	TRBV11-2	-	TRBJ2-1	TGTGCCAGCAGCTTAAGGGGGTCCCAATGGGGGGATGAGCAGTTCTTC	CASSLRGSQWGDEQFF
once	TRBV20-1	-	TRBJ1-1	TGCAGTGCTAGAGGCGGGGGAAGAACTGAAGCTTTCTTT	CSARGGGRTEAFF
-	TRBV20-1	-	TRBJ2-5	TGCAGTGCTAACGCCGGGGGTATTCTCGGGACCCAGTACTTC	CSANAGGILGTQYF
few	TRBV7-2	-	TRBJ1-1	TGTGCCAGCAGCAACCGTGGGGGGGGTGAAGCTTTCTTT	CASSNRGGGEAFF
-	TRBV4-2	-	TRBJ2-7	TGTGCCAGCAGCCAAGAACGCGGGGACTTCTACGAGCAGTACTTC	CASSQERGDFYEQYF
many	TRBV19	-	TRBJ2-3	TGTGCCAGTAGTTCAAAACCGGGACAAGTTTTTGATACGCAGTATTTT	CASSSKPGQVFDTQYF
-	TRBV2	-	TRBJ1-5	TGTGCCAGCAGTGGCCTTTCTAGGAATCAGCCCCAGCATTTT	CASSGLSRNQPQHF
-	TRBV4-1	-	TRBJ1-1	TGCGCCAGCAGCCTCCCTCCATGGGCGAAGTGGGGAGCTTTCTTT	CASSLPPWAKWGAFF
-	TRBV20-1	TRBD1	TRBJ1-1	TGCAGTGCTAGCGCTACAGGGGCGCGGGCTTTCTTT	CSASATGARAFF
-	TRBV11-1	-	TRBJ2-2	TGTGCCAGCACCCCAGCGGGTCGGAACACCGGGGAGCTGTTTTTT	CASTPAGRNTGELFF
few	TRBV15	-	TRBJ1-1	TGTGCCACCAACTTGGACAGCGTCCCGACTGAAGCTTTCTTT	CATNLDSVPTEAFF
-	TRBV7-7	-	TRBJ2-3	TGTGCCAGCAGCTTTAAAAGGGCAGATACGCAGTATTTT	CASSFKRADTQYF
-	TRBV28	-	TRBJ1-3	TGTGCCAGCAGCCCCGGGGGTGGGGAGGGTTCGGACACCATATATTTT	CASSPGGGEGSDTIYF